This T cell receptor beta chain is from a study of T cell responses to AZD1222 COVID-19 vaccine (TCRdb year 2021). With regard to the full study: AZD1222 recipients whose second dose came at about 4 weeks and those whose second dose came at about 12 weeks were combined into one group, since spike-specific TCR depth and breadth did not differ between the two schedules. Trial participants were enrolled by age into subgroups of 18-55, 56-69 and 70-plus years, and around 140, 26 and 57 TCR-sequenced participants, respectively, were included in these subgroups. TCR sequencing was performed for about 250 trial participants, of whom about 210 were given two doses of AZD1222 and 26 were given two doses of MenACWY control vaccine.

Reading the label with the study, this specimen's time point is: baseline before first vaccination. Vaccinee samples were obtained from the UK trials COV001 and COV002, which included a single-blind randomized controlled phase 2/3 trial of AZD1222 (ChAdOx1 nCoV-19) in healthy adults. Trial participant PBMC samples were collected at day 0 and day 28 after the second dose for TCRbeta chain sequencing. The CDR3 regions of human TCRbeta chains were analyzed by immunosequencing. In the source study's methods: TCRs in the repertoires were matched against a reference library of SARS-CoV-2-specific TCRs that had been generated with the MIRA antigen-specificity platform. Breadth was defined as the fraction of unique TCRs that were SARS-CoV-2-associated, and depth was defined as the fraction of total T cells that were SARS-CoV-2-associated. Using the MIRA data, every spike-specific TCR was mapped to the spike region that the TCR reacted to and assigned to either a CD4 or a CD8 class. Log10-transformed breadth and depth values were compared by one-way ANOVA with Sidak's multiple comparisons tests. In TCRdb, the immuneACCESS table is reduced to in-frame sequences with V and J assigned. These tables do not hold every clone; where another copy was compared, an unresolved V gene accounts for under half, and the others remain unexplained. That table is the source of V, J and clone size, and D and trimming were worked out from the DNA. The sample table holds some 80,000 clones, of which more than 90% were seen once. The ten largest clonotypes hold approximately 5.2% of the sample.

Worth noting for this clone: It lacks a known antigen. Base-call qualities are not available, and no considerably larger clone is one nucleotide away.

Here is what the overall study found, with its caveats: Most participants were white British and females outnumbered males, and the authors suggested that clonal diversity may have been underestimated. Reportedly, close to half of the unique spike-specific TCRs recognized epitopes lying outside the regions that are mutated in the B.1.351 and B.1.1.7 variants. Only 5 to 7 AZD1222 recipients were SARS-CoV-2 seropositive at baseline, limiting conclusions about previously exposed vaccinees. The whole spike protein was spanned by vaccine-associated CD4 TCRs, and dominant responses were seen in regions 160-218 and 743-854. In the small 56-69-year group, the increase in depth fell short of significance, most likely because of low power. Because no day 14 peak-response samples were available, the repertoires could be characterized only after the peak T cell response. A significant rise in spike-specific TCR breadth and depth was observed after two AZD1222 doses relative to day 0 and relative to MenACWY recipients.

There are 13 amino acids in the CDR3, from cysteine to phenylalanine inclusive. Left in the record is the CDR3 DNA by itself, 39 bases read in frame from the first base. V ends up 6 bases short and J 4 bases short, with an unmatched junction base count of 5. CDR1 LNHNV and CDR2 YYDKDF were looked up in the germline V gene (reference sequence). The receptor's source is an adult in good health. This sequence uses TRBV15 and TRBJ1-1; the junction holds 7 bases that match TRBD1. Sample: peripheral blood, taken on day 0 of AZD1222 vaccination. The nucleotides are TGTGCCACCAGTAAGGGGGCCGCCACTGAAGCTTTCTTT. Translated, it reads CATSKGAATEAFF. Full variable domain (CDR3 extended with the reference TRBV15 and TRBJ1-1 proteins): DAMVIQNPRYQVTQFGKPVTLSCSQTLNHNVMYWYQQKSSQAPKLLFHYYDKDFNNEADTPDNFQSRRPNTSFCFLDIRSPGLGDTAMYLCATSKGAATEAFFGQGTRLTVV.